This T cell receptor (beta chain) emerged from a study of glioma-infiltrating T cells. Notes on the study in general: Non-neoplastic patients had below-expected tissue-blood divergence, while all gliomas exceeded expectation.

This clonotype was picked up many times. As yet, its antigen is unknown. Trimming cost V 0 bases and J 4 bases, with 7 bases left between them. There are 14 residues in the CDR3. Germline-derived CDR1 and CDR2 are MNHNY and SVGAGI (reference sequence). Using RNA template, CDR3s of TCR alpha and beta were amplified with iRepertoire arm-PCR. For one-step reverse transcription and amplification, about 85-400 ng of tissue mRNA or PBMC total RNA was used. TCRdb itself ran the multiplex PCR reads through MiXCR, one entry per CDR3 protein. The data show about 200,000 distinct CDR3 sequences, around 30% seen once.

Sequences were obtained from glioma tissue, nonneoplastic brain tissue, or PBMCs (not recorded which). The chain recombines TRBV6-6 with TRBJ1-5; the D is unclear. The receptor was derived from a human donor with low-grade glioma or glioblastoma, undergoing nonglioma brain surgery, or in good health (not recorded which). The CDR3 nucleotides are TGTGCCAGCAGTTACTCGGAGGGAAATCAGCCCCAGCATTTT. Translating it yields CASSYSEGNQPQHF.